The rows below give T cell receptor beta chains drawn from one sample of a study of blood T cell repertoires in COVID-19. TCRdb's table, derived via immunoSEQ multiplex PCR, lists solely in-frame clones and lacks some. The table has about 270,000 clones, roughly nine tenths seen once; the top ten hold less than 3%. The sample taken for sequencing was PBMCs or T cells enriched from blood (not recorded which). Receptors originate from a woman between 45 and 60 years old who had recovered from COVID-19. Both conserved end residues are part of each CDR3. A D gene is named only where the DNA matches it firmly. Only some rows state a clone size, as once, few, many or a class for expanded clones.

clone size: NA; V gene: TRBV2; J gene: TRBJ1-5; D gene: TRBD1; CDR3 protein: CASSGGQGLNQPQHF; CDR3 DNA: TGTGCCAGCAGTGGGGGACAGGGCCTCAATCAGCCCCAGCATTTT
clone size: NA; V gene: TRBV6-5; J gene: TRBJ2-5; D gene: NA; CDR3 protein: CASSLRGGTQYF; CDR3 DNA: TGTGCCAGCAGTTTGCGCGGAGGGACCCAGTACTTC
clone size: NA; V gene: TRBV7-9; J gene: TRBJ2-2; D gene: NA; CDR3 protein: CASNPLDLASTGELFF; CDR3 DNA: TGTGCCAGCAACCCCCTTGACCTAGCGAGCACCGGGGAGCTGTTTTTT
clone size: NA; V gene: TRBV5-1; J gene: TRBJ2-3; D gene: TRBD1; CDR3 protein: CASSEGQGAGSTDTQYF; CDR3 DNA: TGCGCCAGCAGCGAGGGACAGGGGGCTGGTAGCACAGATACGCAGTATTTT
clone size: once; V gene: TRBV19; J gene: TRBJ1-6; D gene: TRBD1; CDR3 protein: CASRDSDSPLHF; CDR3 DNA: TGTGCCAGCCGGGACAGTGATTCACCCCTCCACTTT
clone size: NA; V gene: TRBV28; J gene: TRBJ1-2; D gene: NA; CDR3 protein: CASSQGINYGYTF; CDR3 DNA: TGTGCCAGCAGCCAGGGTATTAACTATGGCTACACCTTC
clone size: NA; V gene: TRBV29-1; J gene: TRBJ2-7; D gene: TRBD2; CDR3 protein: CSVAAGTSGSYEQYF; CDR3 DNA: TGCAGCGTAGCCGCCGGGACTAGTGGTTCCTACGAGCAGTACTTC
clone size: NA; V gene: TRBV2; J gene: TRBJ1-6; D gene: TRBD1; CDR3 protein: CASSRGQAPSPLHF; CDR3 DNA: TGTGCCAGCAGCCGAGGACAGGCCCCTTCACCCCTCCACTTT
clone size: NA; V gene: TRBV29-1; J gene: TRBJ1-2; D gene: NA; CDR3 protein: CSVVHNYGYTF; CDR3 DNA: TGCAGCGTTGTTCATAACTATGGCTACACCTTC
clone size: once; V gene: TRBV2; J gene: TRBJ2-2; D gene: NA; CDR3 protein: CASSEARGNGELFF; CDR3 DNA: TGTGCCAGCAGTGAAGCGCGCGGGAACGGGGAGCTGTTTTTT
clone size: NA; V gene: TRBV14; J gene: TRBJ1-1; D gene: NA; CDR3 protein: CASSQVSGVEAFF; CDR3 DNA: TGTGCCAGCAGCCAAGTTTCCGGGGTCGAAGCTTTCTTT
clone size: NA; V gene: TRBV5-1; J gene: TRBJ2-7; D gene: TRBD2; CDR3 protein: CASSPGGGSSYEQYF; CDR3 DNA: TGCGCCAGCAGCCCAGGCGGCGGGAGCTCCTACGAGCAGTACTTC
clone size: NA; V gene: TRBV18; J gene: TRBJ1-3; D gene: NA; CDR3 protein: CASSPPGRTANSGNTIYF; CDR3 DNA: TGTGCCAGCTCACCACCTGGTAGGACAGCGAATTCTGGAAACACCATATATTTT
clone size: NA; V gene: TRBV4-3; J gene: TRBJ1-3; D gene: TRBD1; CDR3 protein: CASSQEGAGTGDIGNTIYF; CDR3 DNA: TGCGCCAGCAGCCAAGAAGGTGCAGGGACAGGGGACATTGGAAACACCATATATTTT
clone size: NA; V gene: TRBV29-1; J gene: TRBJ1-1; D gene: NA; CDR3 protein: CSVQSGNTEAFF; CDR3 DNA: TGCAGCGTGCAATCGGGGAACACTGAAGCTTTCTTT
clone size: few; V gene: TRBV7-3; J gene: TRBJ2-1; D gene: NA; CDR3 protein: CASSLIGQGGYNEQFF; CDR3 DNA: TGTGCCAGCAGCTTAATTGGGCAGGGTGGGTACAATGAGCAGTTCTTC
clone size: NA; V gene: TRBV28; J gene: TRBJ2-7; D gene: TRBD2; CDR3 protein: CASSLTSGSVNYEQYF; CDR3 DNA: TGTGCCAGCAGTTTAACTAGCGGGAGTGTTAACTACGAGCAGTACTTC
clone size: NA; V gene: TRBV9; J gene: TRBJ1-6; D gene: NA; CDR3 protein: CASSQAMGGYNSPLHF; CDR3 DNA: TGTGCCAGCAGCCAAGCGATGGGGGGATATAATTCACCCCTCCACTTT
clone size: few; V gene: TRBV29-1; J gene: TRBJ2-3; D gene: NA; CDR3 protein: CSVRADTQYF; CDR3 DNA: TGCAGCGTCAGGGCAGATACGCAGTATTTT
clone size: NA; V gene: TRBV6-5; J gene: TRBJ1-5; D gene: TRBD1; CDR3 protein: CASNGQVNQPQHF; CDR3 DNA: TGTGCCAGCAATGGACAGGTTAATCAGCCCCAGCATTTT
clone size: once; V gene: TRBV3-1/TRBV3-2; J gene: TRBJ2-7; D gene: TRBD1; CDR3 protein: CASSQSTTLRGLNYEQYF; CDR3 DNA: TGTGCCAGCAGCCAATCAACCACCCTCAGGGGGCTGAATTACGAGCAGTACTTC
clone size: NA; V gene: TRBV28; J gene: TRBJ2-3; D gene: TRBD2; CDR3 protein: CASSSLSGRSRDTQYF; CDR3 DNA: TGTGCCAGCAGTTCCCTTAGCGGGAGGTCTCGAGATACGCAGTATTTT
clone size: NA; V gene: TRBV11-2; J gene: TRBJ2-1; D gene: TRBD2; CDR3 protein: CASSLTLRGGEQFF; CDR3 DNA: TGTGCCAGCAGCTTAACCCTCCGGGGGGGGGAGCAGTTCTTC
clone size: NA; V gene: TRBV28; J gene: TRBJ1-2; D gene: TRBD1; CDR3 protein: CASSPGQGRSYGYTF; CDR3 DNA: TGTGCCAGCAGTCCAGGACAGGGTAGAAGCTATGGCTACACCTTC
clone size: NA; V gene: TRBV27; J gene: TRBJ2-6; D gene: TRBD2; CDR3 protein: CASSGLAGGSSGANVLTF; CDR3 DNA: TGTGCCAGCAGTGGACTAGCGGGAGGGAGCTCTGGGGCCAACGTCCTGACTTTC
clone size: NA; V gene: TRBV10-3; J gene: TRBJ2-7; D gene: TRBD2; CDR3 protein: CAISERLAGRYEQYF; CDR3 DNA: TGTGCCATCAGTGAGCGACTAGCGGGACGCTACGAGCAGTACTTC
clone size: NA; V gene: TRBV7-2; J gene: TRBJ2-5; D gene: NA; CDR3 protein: CASSPGSRRGQETQYF; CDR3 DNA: TGTGCCAGCAGCCCGGGAAGCCGAAGGGGGCAAGAGACCCAGTACTTC
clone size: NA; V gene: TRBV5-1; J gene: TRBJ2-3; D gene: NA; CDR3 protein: CASSLGTGTDTQYF; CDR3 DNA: TGCGCCAGCAGCTTAGGGACTGGCACAGATACGCAGTATTTT
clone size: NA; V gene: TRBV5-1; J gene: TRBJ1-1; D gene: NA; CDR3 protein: CASRQGGNTEAFF; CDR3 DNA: TGCGCCAGCAGGCAAGGGGGGAACACTGAAGCTTTCTTT
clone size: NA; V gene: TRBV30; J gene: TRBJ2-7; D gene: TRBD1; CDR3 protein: CAWSDGQGAEEQYF; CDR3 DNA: TGTGCCTGGAGTGATGGCCAGGGGGCGGAAGAGCAGTACTTC
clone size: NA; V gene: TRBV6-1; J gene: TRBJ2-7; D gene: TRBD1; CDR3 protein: CASSEVTLGQMTYEQYF; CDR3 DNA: TGTGCCAGCAGTGAAGTTACCTTGGGACAGATGACCTACGAGCAGTACTTC
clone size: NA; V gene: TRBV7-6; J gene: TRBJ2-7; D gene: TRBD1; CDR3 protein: CASSSFRQGVGEQYF; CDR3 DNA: TGTGCCAGCAGCTCCTTCAGACAGGGGGTAGGCGAGCAGTACTTC
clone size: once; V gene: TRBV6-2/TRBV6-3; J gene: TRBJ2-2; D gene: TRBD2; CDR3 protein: CASSYRLAVGTGELFF; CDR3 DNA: TGTGCCAGCAGTTACAGACTAGCGGTAGGCACCGGGGAGCTGTTTTTT
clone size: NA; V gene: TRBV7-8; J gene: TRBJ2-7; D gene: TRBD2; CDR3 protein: CASSSGLAGGSRMTEQYF; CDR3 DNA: TGTGCCAGCAGCTCAGGACTAGCGGGAGGCTCAAGAATGACCGAGCAGTACTTC
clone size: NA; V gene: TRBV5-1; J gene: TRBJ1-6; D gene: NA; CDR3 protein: CASSLRRDTSNSPLHF; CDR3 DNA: TGCGCCAGCAGCTTGCGCCGGGACACAAGTAATTCACCCCTCCACTTT
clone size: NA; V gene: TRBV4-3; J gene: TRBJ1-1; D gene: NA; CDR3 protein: CASSQHDRMNTEAFF; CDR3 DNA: TGCGCCAGCAGCCAGCACGACAGAATGAACACTGAAGCTTTCTTT
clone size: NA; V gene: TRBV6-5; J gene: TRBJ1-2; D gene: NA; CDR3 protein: CASRGGAEANYGYTF; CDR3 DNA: TGTGCCAGCAGGGGGGGGGCAGAAGCTAACTATGGCTACACCTTC
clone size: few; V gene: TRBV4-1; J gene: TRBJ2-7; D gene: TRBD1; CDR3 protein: CASSQASGTGILHEQYF; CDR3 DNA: TGCGCCAGCAGCCAGGCCTCCGGGACAGGGATTCTGCACGAGCAGTACTTC
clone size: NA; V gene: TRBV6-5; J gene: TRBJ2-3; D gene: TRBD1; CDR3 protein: CASSQGGTDTQYF; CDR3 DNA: TGTGCCAGCAGTCAGGGGGGCACAGATACGCAGTATTTT
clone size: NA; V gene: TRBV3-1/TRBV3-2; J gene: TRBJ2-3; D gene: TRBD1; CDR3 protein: CASSPYRGSTDTQYF; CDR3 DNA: TGTGCCAGCAGCCCGTACAGGGGGAGCACAGATACGCAGTATTTT
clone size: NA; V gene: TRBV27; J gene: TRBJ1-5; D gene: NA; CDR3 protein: CASSQSSNQPQHF; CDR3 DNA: TGTGCCAGCAGCCAGTCTAGCAATCAGCCCCAGCATTTT
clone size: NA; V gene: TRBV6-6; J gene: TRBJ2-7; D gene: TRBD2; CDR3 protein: CASTPGLAYEQYF; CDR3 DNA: TGTGCCAGCACCCCGGGACTAGCCTACGAGCAGTACTTC
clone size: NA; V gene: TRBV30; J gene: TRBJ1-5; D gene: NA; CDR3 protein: CAWRGVLSNQPQHF; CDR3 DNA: TGTGCCTGGAGGGGAGTTCTGAGCAATCAGCCCCAGCATTTT
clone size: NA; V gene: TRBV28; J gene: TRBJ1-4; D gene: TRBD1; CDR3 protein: CASSGPETGAEKLFF; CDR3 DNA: TGTGCCAGCAGTGGACCGGAGACAGGGGCGGAAAAACTGTTTTTT
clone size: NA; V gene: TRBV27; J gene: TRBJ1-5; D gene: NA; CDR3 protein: CASTRPGEPQHF; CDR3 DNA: TGTGCCAGCACCCGTCCGGGGGAGCCCCAGCATTTT
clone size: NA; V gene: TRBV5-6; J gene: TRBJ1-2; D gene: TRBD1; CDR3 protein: CASRGTGTNYGYTF; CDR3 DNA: TGTGCCAGCAGAGGGACAGGCACTAACTATGGCTACACCTTC
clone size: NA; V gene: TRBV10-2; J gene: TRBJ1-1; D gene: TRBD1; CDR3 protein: CASRPSDRGVTEAFF; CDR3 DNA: TGCGCCAGCCGACCCTCGGACAGGGGGGTGACTGAAGCTTTCTTT
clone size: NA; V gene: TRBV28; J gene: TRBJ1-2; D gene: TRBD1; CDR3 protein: CASSLLTGTGDGYTF; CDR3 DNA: TGTGCCAGCAGTTTACTAACCGGGACAGGGGATGGCTACACCTTC
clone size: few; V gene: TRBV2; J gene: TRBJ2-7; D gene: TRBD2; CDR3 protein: CASRERAGAYEQYF; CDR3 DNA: TGTGCCAGCCGCGAAAGGGCGGGGGCCTACGAGCAGTACTTC
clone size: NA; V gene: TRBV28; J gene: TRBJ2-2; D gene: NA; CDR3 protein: CASSFQGRRGNTGELFF; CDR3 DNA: TGTGCCAGCAGTTTCCAAGGTAGGAGGGGAAACACCGGGGAGCTGTTTTTT
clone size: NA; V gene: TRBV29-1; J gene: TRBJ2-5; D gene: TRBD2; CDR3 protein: CSVSTSGRPQYSQETQYF; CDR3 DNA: TGCAGCGTATCTACTAGCGGGAGGCCCCAATATAGCCAAGAGACCCAGTACTTC
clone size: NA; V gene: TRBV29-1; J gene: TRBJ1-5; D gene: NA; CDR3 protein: CSVVSGAGNQPQHF; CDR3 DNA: TGCAGCGTAGTCAGTGGGGCGGGCAATCAGCCCCAGCATTTT
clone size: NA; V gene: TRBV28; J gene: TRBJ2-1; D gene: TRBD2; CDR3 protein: CASSLTGDYRNEQFF; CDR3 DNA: TGTGCCAGCAGTTTAACTGGGGACTATAGGAATGAGCAGTTCTTC
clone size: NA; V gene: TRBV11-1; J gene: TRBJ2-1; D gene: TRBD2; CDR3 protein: CASSQLWTSGNEQFF; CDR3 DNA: TGTGCCAGCAGCCAACTGTGGACTAGCGGCAATGAGCAGTTCTTC
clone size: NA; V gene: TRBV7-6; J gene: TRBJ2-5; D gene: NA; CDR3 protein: CASSLDSQRETQYF; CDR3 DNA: TGTGCCAGCAGCTTAGACTCCCAGCGGGAGACCCAGTACTTC
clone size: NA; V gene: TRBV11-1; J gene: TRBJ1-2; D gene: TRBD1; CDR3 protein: CASSLETGAGTSF; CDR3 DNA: TGTGCCAGCAGCTTGGAGACAGGGGCCGGAACCAGCTTC